A selection of T cell receptor beta chains follows, all from one sample in a study of blood T cell repertoires in COVID-19. Generated by immunoSEQ multiplex PCR, the TCRdb table keeps only in-frame clones and is missing some. The repertoire holds approximately 500,000 clones, with 85% to 90% as singletons. Source material: peripheral blood. The receptors stem from a woman between 50 and 59 years old with COVID-19, enrolled during active disease. Each CDR3 is given with its conserved first and last residue. The D gene is left open where the match is weak. Clone size is shown for a subset of rows, as once, few, many or a class of expanded clone.

J: TRBJ1-2
V: TRBV5-4
size: -
D: -
DNA: TGTGCCAGCAGCTCCGGACTCTCTAACTATGGCTACACCTTC
CDR3: CASSSGLSNYGYTF

J: TRBJ2-1
V: TRBV5-1
size: -
D: -
DNA: TGCGCCAGCAGCTTAAGTATAGAGGGTAATGAGCAGTTCTTC
CDR3: CASSLSIEGNEQFF

J: TRBJ1-3
V: TRBV10-3
size: -
D: -
DNA: TGTGCCATCAGTGCATCAAATAGAGGCTCTGGAAACACCATATATTTT
CDR3: CAISASNRGSGNTIYF

J: TRBJ1-5
V: TRBV30
size: -
D: -
DNA: TGTGCCTGGAAGATAAAATCTAATAATCGTCGCCATTTT
CDR3: CAWKIKSNNRRHF

J: TRBJ2-3
V: TRBV2
size: -
D: -
DNA: TGTGCCACCACCCTCCAGGATACGCAGTATTTT
CDR3: CATTLQDTQYF

J: TRBJ1-3
V: TRBV12-5
size: -
D: TRBD1
DNA: TGTGCTAGTGGTTTGACACCAGGGGGTCATACATCTGGAAACACCATATATTTT
CDR3: CASGLTPGGHTSGNTIYF

J: TRBJ2-7
V: TRBV5-4
size: -
D: -
DNA: TGTGCCAGCAGTTCTGGACTCTCCTACGAGCAGTACTTC
CDR3: CASSSGLSYEQYF

J: TRBJ1-5
V: TRBV5-1
size: once
D: -
DNA: TGCGCCAGCAGCTTGGACATCTATCAGCCCCAGCATTTT
CDR3: CASSLDIYQPQHF

J: TRBJ1-5
V: TRBV5-5
size: once
D: -
DNA: TGTGCCAGCAGCTTGGAGGGGTTCGAAGATCAGCCCCAGCATTTT
CDR3: CASSLEGFEDQPQHF

J: TRBJ2-3
V: TRBV24-1
size: once
D: -
DNA: TGTGCCACCAGTGATCCTGTGGTGACAGGTGACATCGCGGATACGCAGTATTTT
CDR3: CATSDPVVTGDIADTQYF

J: TRBJ1-5
V: TRBV7-8
size: few
D: -
DNA: TGTGCCAGCAGCTTCGGAGATAATCAGCCCCAGCATTTT
CDR3: CASSFGDNQPQHF

J: TRBJ2-3
V: TRBV10-2
size: -
D: -
DNA: TGCGCCAGCAGTGAGTCCGTCTCAGGCCCAGATACGCAGTATTTT
CDR3: CASSESVSGPDTQYF

J: TRBJ1-1
V: TRBV2
size: -
D: -
DNA: TGTGCCAGCAGCCGGCGGACAGACACTGAAGCTTTCTTT
CDR3: CASSRRTDTEAFF

J: TRBJ2-1
V: TRBV25-1
size: -
D: -
DNA: TGTGCCAGCAGTGAAGAATCCCGGGGAGAGCAGTTCTTC
CDR3: CASSEESRGEQFF

J: TRBJ1-4
V: TRBV28
size: -
D: -
DNA: TGTGCCAGCAGCCGACAGAGGAAAAGTGAAAAACTGTTTTTT
CDR3: CASSRQRKSEKLFF

J: TRBJ2-2
V: TRBV10-3
size: once
D: TRBD2
DNA: TGTGCCATCAGTGTGGTTAGCGGGGGGTCCGGGGAGCTGTTTTTT
CDR3: CAISVVSGGSGELFF

J: TRBJ1-2
V: TRBV7-2
size: -
D: TRBD1
DNA: TGTGCCAGCAGCTTATTACAGGGGGCTGGCTATGGCTACACCTTC
CDR3: CASSLLQGAGYGYTF

J: TRBJ2-7
V: TRBV30
size: -
D: -
DNA: TGTGCCTGGAGTGTAGGCAGGGCCTACGAGCAGTACTTC
CDR3: CAWSVGRAYEQYF

J: TRBJ2-7
V: TRBV6-5
size: -
D: -
DNA: TGTGCCAGCAGTCCCGACAGGAATCTGGGCGAGCAGTACTTC
CDR3: CASSPDRNLGEQYF

J: TRBJ2-7
V: TRBV2
size: -
D: -
DNA: TGTGCCAGCAGCCGACAAGACGTAGGCTACGAGCAGTACTTC
CDR3: CASSRQDVGYEQYF

J: TRBJ1-1
V: TRBV7-2
size: -
D: -
DNA: TGTGCCAGCAGCGGCAGGGTGGGGTCCACTGAAGCTTTCTTT
CDR3: CASSGRVGSTEAFF

J: TRBJ1-3
V: TRBV5-1
size: -
D: -
DNA: TGCGCCAGCAGCTTGGTGGTAGGGGAAACCAGAAACACCATATATTTT
CDR3: CASSLVVGETRNTIYF

J: TRBJ2-1
V: TRBV5-1
size: -
D: TRBD1
DNA: TGCGCCAGCAGCTTGGAACCAGGGGGCGCGGAAAATGAGCAGTTCTTC
CDR3: CASSLEPGGAENEQFF

J: TRBJ1-1
V: TRBV6-5
size: -
D: -
DNA: TGTGCCAGCAGTTACACGCTTTCGCCCCACCGGGGGGCTTTCTTT
CDR3: CASSYTLSPHRGAFF

J: TRBJ2-5
V: TRBV11-2
size: -
D: -
DNA: TGTGCCAGCAGCCCCCGGGACTTCCAAGAGACCCAGTACTTC
CDR3: CASSPRDFQETQYF

J: TRBJ2-3
V: TRBV5-6
size: few
D: TRBD2
DNA: TGTGCCAGCAGCTCCACCCCACTAGGCGGGGGTCGTGATACGCAGTATTTT
CDR3: CASSSTPLGGGRDTQYF

J: TRBJ1-2
V: TRBV28
size: -
D: TRBD1
DNA: TGTGCCAGCAGTCTTTGGGGGACAGTAGCTAACTATGGCTACACCTTC
CDR3: CASSLWGTVANYGYTF

J: TRBJ2-1
V: TRBV25-1
size: -
D: -
DNA: TGTGCCAGCAGTACTCGACAGGCCGGTGAGCAGTTCTTC
CDR3: CASSTRQAGEQFF

J: TRBJ1-2
V: TRBV10-3
size: -
D: TRBD1
DNA: TGTGCCATCCGCGGGGCAGGGGGCGACTATGGCTACACCTTC
CDR3: CAIRGAGGDYGYTF

J: TRBJ2-3
V: TRBV5-5
size: -
D: -
DNA: TGTGCCAGCAGCTCAGGGTGGGCAGATACGCAGTATTTT
CDR3: CASSSGWADTQYF

J: TRBJ2-7
V: TRBV27
size: -
D: -
DNA: TGTGCCAGCAGTTTAAGGGGGTTAGACTACGAGCAGTACTTC
CDR3: CASSLRGLDYEQYF

J: TRBJ1-1
V: TRBV21-1
size: -
D: -
DNA: TGTGCCAGCAGCACTCTTACTACGGGTAACACTGAAGCTTTCTTT
CDR3: CASSTLTTGNTEAFF

J: TRBJ1-4
V: TRBV27
size: -
D: -
DNA: TGTGCCAGCAGCGGGGCAACTAATGAAAAACTGTTTTTT
CDR3: CASSGATNEKLFF

J: TRBJ1-5
V: TRBV5-6
size: once
D: TRBD1
DNA: TGTGCCAGCAGCTTGTGGGACAGGGACACGAAGCCCCAGCATTTT
CDR3: CASSLWDRDTKPQHF

J: TRBJ2-7
V: TRBV11-2
size: -
D: -
DNA: TGTGCCAGCAGCTTAGTTGGAGGGAGACCCTACGAGCAGTACTTC
CDR3: CASSLVGGRPYEQYF

J: TRBJ2-7
V: TRBV7-9
size: once
D: -
DNA: TGTGCCAGCAGCCCGAGACAGGTCTGGGGCGACGAGCAGTACTTC
CDR3: CASSPRQVWGDEQYF

J: TRBJ1-2
V: TRBV7-9
size: -
D: -
DNA: TGTGCCAGCAGCTCCCAGGAGGGGAGGAGGGAAGGCTACACCTTC
CDR3: CASSSQEGRREGYTF

J: TRBJ2-1
V: TRBV5-1
size: -
D: TRBD1
DNA: TGCGCCAGCAGCGCCGGGACAGAGAACAATGAGCAGTTCTTC
CDR3: CASSAGTENNEQFF

J: TRBJ2-3
V: TRBV25-1
size: -
D: -
DNA: TGTGCCAGCAGTCTACAGGGATATACGCAGTATTTT
CDR3: CASSLQGYTQYF

J: TRBJ2-7
V: TRBV29-1
size: few
D: TRBD1
DNA: TGCAGCGTTCCGTCCGGACAGGGGTCAAGGGACGAGCAGTACTTC
CDR3: CSVPSGQGSRDEQYF

J: TRBJ1-1
V: TRBV2
size: -
D: -
DNA: TGTGCCAGCAGTCGTGCGGGGGGGACTGAAGCTTTCTTT
CDR3: CASSRAGGTEAFF

J: TRBJ1-1
V: TRBV2
size: -
D: -
DNA: TGTGCCAGCAGTGAGGGCAGCTACACTGAAGCTTTCTTT
CDR3: CASSEGSYTEAFF

J: TRBJ1-4
V: TRBV2
size: -
D: -
DNA: TGTGCCAGCAGTGAAGCGAGGAGTAATGAAAAACTGTTTTTT
CDR3: CASSEARSNEKLFF

J: TRBJ1-2
V: TRBV19
size: -
D: TRBD1
DNA: TGTGCCAGTTCGCAGGGGGCCGTAGGTGGTGGCTACACCTTC
CDR3: CASSQGAVGGGYTF

J: TRBJ1-2
V: TRBV5-4
size: -
D: -
DNA: TGTGCCAGCAGACAAGACAGGTTGGAGGTTAGCTATGGCTACACCTTC
CDR3: CASRQDRLEVSYGYTF

J: TRBJ1-2
V: TRBV2
size: -
D: -
DNA: TGTGCCAGCAGTGAGGGGCGGCTCCCTAACTATGGCTACACCTTC
CDR3: CASSEGRLPNYGYTF

J: TRBJ1-1
V: TRBV27
size: -
D: TRBD1
DNA: TGTGCCAGCAGTTCGACAGGGGTGAACACTGAAGCTTTCTTT
CDR3: CASSSTGVNTEAFF

J: TRBJ2-7
V: TRBV6-6
size: -
D: TRBD2
DNA: TGTGCCAGCAGTCTGACTAGCGAGTCCTACGAGCAGTACTTC
CDR3: CASSLTSESYEQYF

J: TRBJ1-1
V: TRBV19
size: once
D: TRBD1
DNA: TGTGCCAGTAGTATAGTCCGGGACAGGGGGCCCACTGAAGCTTTCTTT
CDR3: CASSIVRDRGPTEAFF

J: TRBJ2-2
V: TRBV5-1
size: -
D: -
DNA: TGCGCCAGCAGCCCGATGCCAGGCGGGGAGCTGTTTTTT
CDR3: CASSPMPGGELFF

J: TRBJ2-7
V: TRBV6-1
size: -
D: -
DNA: TGTGCCAGCAGTGAAAGTGGCCGTCCGTGGGAGCAGTACTTC
CDR3: CASSESGRPWEQYF

J: TRBJ1-2
V: TRBV14
size: -
D: TRBD1
DNA: TGTGCCAGCAGCCAAGGGGCCACCGGGACAGGGAGTGGCTACACCTTC
CDR3: CASSQGATGTGSGYTF

J: TRBJ2-3
V: TRBV7-9
size: -
D: TRBD1
DNA: TGTGCCAGCAGCTTAGTATCATTTCGGACAGGGAGGACAGATACGCAGTATTTT
CDR3: CASSLVSFRTGRTDTQYF

J: TRBJ1-4
V: TRBV11-2
size: -
D: -
DNA: TGTGCCAGCAGCGAACACACCGTCAGAGGGGAAAAACTGTTTTTT
CDR3: CASSEHTVRGEKLFF

J: TRBJ1-5
V: TRBV6-5
size: -
D: -
DNA: TGTGCCTGCCACGGACAAGTCGATCAGCCCCAGCATTTT
CDR3: CACHGQVDQPQHF

J: TRBJ2-7
V: TRBV5-6
size: -
D: TRBD1
DNA: TGTGCCAGCAGCGAGAGGACAGGTGACTACGAGCAGTACTTC
CDR3: CASSERTGDYEQYF

J: TRBJ1-2
V: TRBV7-3
size: -
D: -
DNA: TGTGCCAGCAGCCTTAACGGGGGAAGACTTAATAACTATGGCTACACCTTC
CDR3: CASSLNGGRLNNYGYTF

J: TRBJ1-2
V: TRBV3-1/TRBV3-2
size: -
D: -
DNA: TGTGCCAGCAGCCAAGAAGTGGGAGTCGCCTATGGCTACACCTTC
CDR3: CASSQEVGVAYGYTF

J: TRBJ1-3
V: TRBV14
size: -
D: TRBD1
DNA: TGTGCCAGCAGCCCCATCGGACAGGAGGGAAACACCATATATTTT
CDR3: CASSPIGQEGNTIYF

J: TRBJ2-2
V: TRBV19
size: once
D: TRBD1
DNA: TGTGCCAGTAGTTCCCCCCGGGACAGGGGTGCCAACACCGGGGAGCTGTTTTTT
CDR3: CASSSPRDRGANTGELFF